The 24 T cell receptor beta chains below were found in one sample sequenced in a study of T cell repertoires in cytomegalovirus infection. No antigen has been identified for these receptors. Using its own MiXCR run on the reads, TCRdb lists one record per CDR3 protein. The table shows about 310,000 distinct CDR3 sequences, with approximately 25% occurring only once. This specimen consisted of cultured PBMCs, obtained from culture after CMV antigen stimulation. The receptor set was obtained from a human donor in good health (CMV status not recorded). Some clones in this sample may be carry-over from other donors' samples.

Of note for this clonotype: A read error may account for a junction end that differs from germline. The rearrangement uses TRBV2 and TRBJ1-2; D is possibly TRBD1 (5 bases). CDR1 is SNHLY and CDR2 is FYNNEI in the germline V gene. The length of the CDR3 is 14 residues. CDR3 DNA: TGTGCCAGCAGTCCCGGGGGGGAAAACTATGGCTACATCTTC. Translated: CASSPGGENYGYIF. The full variable domain, its missing parts supplied by reference TRBV2 and TRBJ1-2, is EPEVTQTPSHQVTQMGQEVILRCVPISNHLYFYWYRQILGQKVEFLVSFYNNEISEKSEIFDDQFSVERPDGSNFTLKIRSTKLEDSAMYFCASSPGGENYGYIFGSGTRLTVV.

This clonotype was seen repeatedly, ten times or more. The genes are TRBV7-8 and TRBJ2-1; D unresolved. The germline V and J ends were trimmed by 10 bases and 0 bases, with 13 bases remaining between them. The germline V gene has CDR1 SGHVS and CDR2 FQNEAQ. This CDR3 spans 14 amino acids. This CDR3 is CATLPGSSYNEQFF. CDR3 coding DNA: TGTGCCACACTCCCGGGCAGCTCCTACAATGAGCAGTTCTTC.

The chain carries TRBV12-3 or TRBV12-4 and TRBJ2-3; 7 nucleotides align to TRBD2. This CDR3 has 15 residues. Losses at the gene ends were 5 bases for V and 0 bases for J; bases not matched to a gene: 5. CDR3 region: CASSTERGSTDTQYF. CDR3 coding DNA: TGTGCCAGCAGTACGGAGCGGGGAAGCACAGATACGCAGTATTTT.

The J gene is TRBJ2-1, the V gene TRBV7-9; D is unresolved. V lost 3 bases to trimming and J lost 12 bases, with 12 bases between them. Germline V lookup: CDR1 SEHNR, CDR2 FQNEAQ (reference sequence). This CDR3 spans 12 amino acids. The CDR3: CASSFGVNTQFF. The CDR3 DNA follows: TGTGCCAGCAGCTTCGGAGTGAATACGCAGTTCTTC. Full variable domain (outside the CDR3, taken from reference TRBV7-9 and TRBJ2-1): DTGVSQNPRHKITKRGQNVTFRCDPISEHNRLYWYRQTLGQGPEFLTYFQNEAQLEKSRLLSDRFSAERPKGSFSTLEIQRTEQGDSAMYLCASSFGVNTQFFGPGTRLTVL.

This clonotype appeared a few times. This chain links TRBV11-2 with TRBJ2-5; tentatively, D is TRBD1 (6 bases). With 6 bases removed from V and 5 bases from J, the gap between germline ends came to 19 bases. This CDR3 has 15 residues. CDR1 and CDR2 from the germline V gene are SGHAT and FQNNGV. The CDR3 bases are TGTGCCAGCAGGTCGCTCCAGGGGCCGAGGGAGACCCAGTACTTC. Translating it yields CASRSLQGPRETQYF. Supplemented by reference TRBV11-2 and TRBJ2-5, the full variable domain reads EAGVAQSPRYKIIEKRQSVAFWCNPISGHATLYWYQQILGQGPKLLIQFQNNGVVDDSQLPKDRFSAERLKGVDSTLKIQPAKLEDSAVYLCASRSLQGPRETQYFGPGTRLLVL.

V and J are TRBV30 and TRBJ1-1; TRBD1 might be the D (5 bases). Germline CDR1 is GTSNPN and CDR2 is SVGIG (reference sequence). The V gene lost 7 bases and the J gene lost 0 bases, with 12 bases spanning the gap. The CDR3 spans 13 residues. CDR3 sequence reads: CAYIQVMNTEAFF. CDR3 in DNA: TGTGCCTATATACAGGTTATGAACACTGAAGCTTTCTTT.

V and J are TRBV5-1 and TRBJ2-2; 7 nucleotides align to TRBD2. This CDR3 spans 14 amino acids. CDR1 and CDR2 from the germline V gene are SGHRS and YFSETQ. With 6 bases clipped from V and 4 bases from J, the junction kept 6 bases outside the gene matches. CDR3 loop: CASKAGVGTGELFF. CDR3 coding DNA: TGCGCCAGCAAGGCGGGAGTTGGCACCGGGGAGCTGTTTTTT.

This clonotype was observed a few times. This chain joins TRBV27 and TRBJ2-7, with 8 bases that match TRBD2. The length of the CDR3 is 19 residues. Germline CDR1 reads MNHEY; CDR2 reads SMNVEV (reference sequence). V was clipped by 7 bases and J by 2 bases; unmatched bases: 22. The CDR3 spells CASNSPELAGTLLPYEQYF. The CDR3 region has the DNA TGTGCCAGCAATTCCCCGGAGCTAGCGGGCACACTACTACCCTACGAGCAGTACTTC.

This clonotype was found a few times. The chain employs TRBV12-3 or TRBV12-4 and TRBJ2-3; D ambiguous. This CDR3 comprises 14 residues. The V and J ends lost 5 bases and 2 bases respectively, with 11 bases between them. The CDR3 sequence: CASSPPRFTDTQYF. CDR3 sequence (DNA): TGTGCCAGCAGTCCCCCCCGTTTCACAGATACGCAGTATTTT.

The J gene is TRBJ2-3, the V gene TRBV20-1; D is uncertain. The CDR3 totals 13 residues. The ends were cut back, 5 bases at V and 1 base at J, with 10 bases in the middle. Germline V lookup: CDR1 DFQATT, CDR2 SNEGSKA (reference sequence). This CDR3 is CSAFKPGTDTQYF. The DNA for the CDR3 is TGCAGTGCTTTTAAGCCCGGCACAGATACGCAGTATTTT.

The chain links TRBV28 to TRBJ2-3, with unresolved D. The CDR3 is 16 amino acids. Germline V gene data show CDR1 as MDHEN and CDR2 as SYDVKM. V was shortened by 7 bases and J by 1 base, with 18 bases between the two germline ends. The CDR3 spells CASNPFVTDGTDTQYF. CDR3 sequence (DNA): TGTGCCAGCAACCCATTTGTGACGGACGGCACAGATACGCAGTATTTT.

The chain couples TRBV7-2 to TRBJ2-7; 15 positions agree with TRBD2. J gave up 4 bases and V 3 bases, and 1 base lay outside the gene matches. CDR3 length: 15 residues. Germline CDR1 reads SGHTA; CDR2 reads FQGNSA. The CDR3 region is CASSFGLAGGYEQYF. In DNA form, the CDR3 reads TGTGCCAGCAGCTTCGGACTAGCGGGGGGGTACGAGCAGTACTTC.

This clonotype was seen ten or more times. The rearrangement joins TRBV7-9 to TRBJ2-7, with TRBD1 identical over 7 bases. Germline V lookup: CDR1 SEHNR, CDR2 FQNEAQ (reference sequence). This CDR3 is 11 amino acids long. With V trimmed by 4 bases and J by 9 bases, 3 bases remained unmatched. CDR3 region: CASSSTGVQYF. The DNA of the CDR3 is TGTGCCAGCAGCTCTACAGGGGTGCAGTACTTC.

This clonotype was seen a few times. The chain uses TRBV4-3 and TRBJ1-1, with D unclear. This CDR3 spans 15 amino acids. Trimming removed 0 bases at V and 3 bases at J, with 11 bases between. CDR1 LGHNA and CDR2 YSLEER come from the germline V gene. The CDR3 loop is CASSQDEAGDTEAFF. The CDR3 region has the DNA TGCGCCAGCAGCCAAGACGAGGCTGGAGACACTGAAGCTTTCTTT.

This clonotype was counted between two and nine times. The chain links TRBV5-1 to TRBJ1-2; tentatively, D is TRBD1 (6 bases). This CDR3 contains 13 residues. Germline V gene data show CDR1 as SGHRS and CDR2 as YFSETQ. The V and J ends lost 4 bases and 8 bases respectively, with 15 bases between them. In DNA, the CDR3 is TGCGCCAGCAGCATAGACGGACAGTCGGGCTACACCTTC. Translated, it gives CASSIDGQSGYTF. Complete variable domain (other parts from reference TRBV5-1 and TRBJ1-2): KAGVTQTPRYLIKTRGQQVTLSCSPISGHRSVSWYQQTPGQGLQFLFEYFSETQRNKGNFPGRFSGRQFSNSRSEMNVSTLELGDSALYLCASSIDGQSGYTFGSGTRLTVV.

This clonotype has only a few counts. The chain is built from TRBV7-3 and TRBJ2-1; 9 nucleotides align to TRBD2. CDR1 SGHTA and CDR2 FQGTGA come from the germline V gene. V lost 3 bases, J lost 6 bases, and 6 bases stayed unmatched. CDR3 length: 15 amino acids. For the CDR3, the DNA is TGTGCCAGCAGCTTGGAATCTAGCGGGATCAATGAGCAGTTCTTC. It specifies CASSLESSGINEQFF.

This clonotype has a handful of counts. The J gene is TRBJ1-6, the V gene TRBV19; D is undetermined. Germline CDR1 reads LNHDA; CDR2 reads SQIVND (reference sequence). The CDR3 loop spans 16 amino acids. V was cut by 3 bases and J by 5 bases, with 14 bases left in between. The CDR3: CASSIPAGVHNSPLHF. The DNA of the CDR3 is TGTGCCAGTAGTATCCCGGCCGGGGTCCATAATTCACCCCTCCACTTT.

This clonotype came up once. The chain is built from TRBV2 and TRBJ2-1; 7 bases are a match to TRBD1. Germline V gives CDR1 SNHLY, CDR2 FYNNEI. V shed 7 bases and J 7 bases; nucleotides not matched to a gene: 7. CDR3 length equals 13 residues. In DNA, the CDR3 is TGTGCCAGCACTCAGGGGGAGCTAAATGAGCAGTTCTTC. Protein: CASTQGELNEQFF.

This clonotype was seen more than once but under ten times. The chain is built from TRBV29-1 and TRBJ1-1, with 7 positions matching TRBD1. This CDR3 has 13 residues. J gave up 0 bases and V 5 bases, and 3 bases lay outside the gene matches. The V gene's germline CDR1 is SQVTM and CDR2 ANQGSEA. The CDR3 region has the DNA TGCAGCGTTAAGACAGGGCTGAACACTGAAGCTTTCTTT. This gives the protein CSVKTGLNTEAFF. Using reference TRBV29-1 and TRBJ1-1 for the parts outside the CDR3, the full variable domain is SAVISQKPSRDICQRGTSLTIQCQVDSQVTMMFWYRQQPGQSLTLIATANQGSEATYESGFVIDKFPISRPNLTFSTLTVSNMSPEDSSIYLCSVKTGLNTEAFFGQGTRLTVV.

This clonotype was seen repeatedly, ten times or more. The genes are TRBV12-3 or TRBV12-4 and TRBJ2-2; D is unclear. The CDR3 spans 15 residues. V gave up 0 bases and J gave up 1 base, with 6 bases separating them. CDR3 in amino acids: CASSLAGLNTGELFF. The CDR3 DNA reads TGTGCCAGCAGTTTAGCGGGCCTGAACACCGGGGAGCTGTTTTTT.

The chain joins TRBV23-1 to TRBJ1-6; no clear D gene. TRBV23-1 is designated an ORF whose function remains uncertain. Trimming left V 0 bases short and J 7 bases short, with 13 bases between. The CDR3 is 16 amino acids. CDR3 protein: CASSQSWGPLNSPLHF. In DNA form, the CDR3 reads TGCGCCAGCAGTCAATCGTGGGGTCCCTTAAATTCACCCCTCCACTTT.

The genes are TRBV6-2 or TRBV6-3 and TRBJ2-5, with TRBD2 matching over 7 bases. This CDR3 is built from 16 residues. The V segment lost 5 bases and the J segment 1 base; nucleotides outside the gene matches: 10. From germline, CDR1 is MNHEY and CDR2 SVGEGT. The CDR3 DNA is TGTGCCAGCAGTCGACTAGCCGGGAGACCCCAAGAGACCCAGTACTTC. Protein product: CASSRLAGRPQETQYF.

This clonotype occurred many times. The chain uses TRBV7-9 and TRBJ2-1, with 10 bases that match TRBD2. Germline lookup yields CDR1 SEHNR and CDR2 FQNEAQ (reference sequence). The CDR3 has 15 residues. V was clipped by 5 bases and J by 6 bases; unmatched bases: 7. The CDR3 coding sequence is TGTGCCAGCAGCCCGCGGACTAGCGGTTTCAATGAGCAGTTCTTC. This codes for CASSPRTSGFNEQFF.

V and J are TRBV7-2 and TRBJ2-2; D is unclear. CDR1 and CDR2 from the germline V gene are SGHTA and FQGNSA. CDR3 length equals 15 residues. V shed 2 bases and J shed 4 bases, with 11 bases lying between them. CDR3 in amino acids: CASSLHDTGTGELFF. In DNA form, the CDR3 reads TGTGCCAGCAGCTTACATGACACGGGCACCGGGGAGCTGTTTTTT.